This entry concerns a single TCR beta chain. This entry is derived from a study of blood T cell repertoires in COVID-19. Overall study context: Donors in the United States, Italy and Spain gave samples during acute or convalescent COVID-19. PBMCs, B-cell-depleted T cells, or T cells provided the cDNA or gDNA that made up the material.

This CDR3 has 16 amino acids. Germline CDR1 KGHSH, CDR2 LQKENI. V trimming: 3 bases; J trimming: 4 bases; junction bases outside the gene matches: 8. Source study methods: Nucleated cell number was recorded as an estimate derived from reference gene primer amplification. Profiling relied on immunoSEQ multiplex PCR, and the TCRdb table lists in-frame clones only, not all of them. V, J and clone size are taken as reported in that table, and D and trimming were inferred from the DNA itself. The data hold 150,000 to 200,000 clones, with roughly 79% observed a single time. This sequence joins TRBV18 and TRBJ1-3, with 8 bases lining up with TRBD1. The specimen was peripheral blood. This clonotype was obtained from a woman aged 80 or over with acute or convalescent COVID-19. CDR3 protein: CASSPTLQGEGNTIYF. The DNA of the CDR3 is TGTGCCAGCTCACCCACCCTACAGGGGGAAGGAAACACCATATATTTT.